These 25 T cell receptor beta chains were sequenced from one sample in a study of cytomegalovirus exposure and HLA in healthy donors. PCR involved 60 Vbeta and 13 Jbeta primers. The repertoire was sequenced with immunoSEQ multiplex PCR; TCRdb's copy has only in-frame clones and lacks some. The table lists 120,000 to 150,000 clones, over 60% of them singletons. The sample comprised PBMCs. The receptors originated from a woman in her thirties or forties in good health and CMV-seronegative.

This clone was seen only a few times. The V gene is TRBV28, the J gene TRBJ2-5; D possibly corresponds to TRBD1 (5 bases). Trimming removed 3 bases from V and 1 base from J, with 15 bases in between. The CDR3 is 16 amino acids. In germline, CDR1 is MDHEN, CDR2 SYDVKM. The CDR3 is CASSLSPTDIQETQYF. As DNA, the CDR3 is TGTGCCAGCAGTTTGAGTCCGACAGACATCCAAGAGACCCAGTACTTC.

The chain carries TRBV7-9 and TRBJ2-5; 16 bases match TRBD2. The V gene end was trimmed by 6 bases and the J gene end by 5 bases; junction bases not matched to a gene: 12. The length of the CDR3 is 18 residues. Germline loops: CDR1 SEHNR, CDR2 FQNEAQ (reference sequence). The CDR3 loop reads CASRPPGTSGGARETQYF. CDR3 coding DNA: TGTGCCAGCAGACCTCCCGGGACTAGCGGGGGGGCTCGGGAGACCCAGTACTTC.

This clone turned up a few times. CDR3 bases: TGTGCCAGTAGTATAGCAGGACATGATGACGAGCAGTACTTC. Residues: CASSIAGHDDEQYF. V gene TRBV19 combines with J gene TRBJ2-7, with D possibly being TRBD1 (5 bases). This CDR3 is 14 amino acids long. Germline V lookup: CDR1 LNHDA, CDR2 SQIVND (reference sequence). V was pared by 1 base and J by 5 bases, with 12 bases between.

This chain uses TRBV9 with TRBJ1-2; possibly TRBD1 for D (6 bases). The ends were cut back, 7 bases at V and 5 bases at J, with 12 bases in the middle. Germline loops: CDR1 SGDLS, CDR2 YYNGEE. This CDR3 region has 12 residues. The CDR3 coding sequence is TGTGCCAGCCGCGGACAGTGGTATGGCTACACCTTC. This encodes CASRGQWYGYTF.

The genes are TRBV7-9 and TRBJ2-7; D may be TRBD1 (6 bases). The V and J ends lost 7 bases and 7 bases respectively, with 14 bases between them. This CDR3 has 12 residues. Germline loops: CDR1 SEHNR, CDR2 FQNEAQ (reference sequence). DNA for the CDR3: TGTGCCAGCAACCCAGGGGTGGGGGAGCAGTACTTC. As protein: CASNPGVGEQYF.

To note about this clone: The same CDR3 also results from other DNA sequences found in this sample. Here the CDR3 DNA reads TGCAGCGTCGCAGGGACATTGACCTACGAGCAGTACTTC. Translating gives CSVAGTLTYEQYF. The V call is TRBV29-1, the J call TRBJ2-7; a weak D match, TRBD1 (6 bases). Deletions cut 6 bases from V and 2 bases from J, with 14 bases between. The CDR3 length is 13 residues. CDR1 is SQVTM and CDR2 is ANQGSEA in the germline V gene.

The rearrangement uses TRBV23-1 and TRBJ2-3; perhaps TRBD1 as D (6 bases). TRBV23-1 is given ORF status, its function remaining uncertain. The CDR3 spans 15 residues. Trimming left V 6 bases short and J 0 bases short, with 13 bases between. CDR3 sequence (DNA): TGCGCCAGCAGCCCGACAGGCCCCAGCACAGATACGCAGTATTTT. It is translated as CASSPTGPSTDTQYF.

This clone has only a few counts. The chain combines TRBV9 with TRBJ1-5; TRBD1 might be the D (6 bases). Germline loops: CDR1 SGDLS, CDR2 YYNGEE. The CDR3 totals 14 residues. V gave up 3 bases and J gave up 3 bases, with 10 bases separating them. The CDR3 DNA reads TGTGCCAGCAGCGGGACAGTTGACAATCAGCCCCAGCATTTT. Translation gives CASSGTVDNQPQHF.

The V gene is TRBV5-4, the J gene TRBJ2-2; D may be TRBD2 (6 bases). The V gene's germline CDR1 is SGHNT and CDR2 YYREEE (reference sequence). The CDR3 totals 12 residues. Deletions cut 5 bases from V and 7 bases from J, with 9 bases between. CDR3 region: CASRMGGGELFF. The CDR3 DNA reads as TGTGCCAGCAGGATGGGGGGCGGGGAGCTGTTTTTT.

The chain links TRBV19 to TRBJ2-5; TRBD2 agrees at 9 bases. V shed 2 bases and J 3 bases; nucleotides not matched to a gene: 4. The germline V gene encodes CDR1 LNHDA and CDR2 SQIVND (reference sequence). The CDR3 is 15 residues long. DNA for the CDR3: TGTGCCAGTAGTATACTAGCGGGGTTAAAAGAGACCCAGTACTTC. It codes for CASSILAGLKETQYF.

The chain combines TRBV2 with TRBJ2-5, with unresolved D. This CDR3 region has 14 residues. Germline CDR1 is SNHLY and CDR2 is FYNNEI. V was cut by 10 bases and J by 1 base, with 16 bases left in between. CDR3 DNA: TGTGCCACCGCTCCTCAAACACCCCAAGAGACCCAGTACTTC. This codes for CATAPQTPQETQYF.

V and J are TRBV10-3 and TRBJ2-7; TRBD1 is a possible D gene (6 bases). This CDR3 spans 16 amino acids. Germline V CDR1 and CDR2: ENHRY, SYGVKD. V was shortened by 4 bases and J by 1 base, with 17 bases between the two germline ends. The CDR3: CAISGVIRDTSYEQYF. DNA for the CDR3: TGTGCCATCAGTGGAGTTATTAGGGACACGTCCTACGAGCAGTACTTC.

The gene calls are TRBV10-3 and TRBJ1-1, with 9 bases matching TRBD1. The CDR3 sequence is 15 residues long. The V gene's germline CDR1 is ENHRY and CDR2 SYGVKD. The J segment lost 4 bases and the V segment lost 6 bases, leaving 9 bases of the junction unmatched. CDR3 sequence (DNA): TGTGCCATCAGGGACCCGGACAGGGGTGGCACTGAAGCTTTCTTT. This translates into CAIRDPDRGGTEAFF.

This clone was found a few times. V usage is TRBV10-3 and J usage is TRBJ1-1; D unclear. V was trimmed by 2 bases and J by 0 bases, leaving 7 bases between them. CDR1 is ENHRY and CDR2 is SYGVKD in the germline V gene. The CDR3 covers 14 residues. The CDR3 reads CAISEEHLNTEAFF. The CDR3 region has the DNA TGTGCCATCAGTGAGGAACACCTGAACACTGAAGCTTTCTTT.

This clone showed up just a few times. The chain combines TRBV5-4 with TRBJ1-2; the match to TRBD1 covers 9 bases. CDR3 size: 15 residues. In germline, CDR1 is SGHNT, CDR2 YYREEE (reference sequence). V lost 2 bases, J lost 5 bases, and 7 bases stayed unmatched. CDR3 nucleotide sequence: TGTGCCAGCAGCTTTAAGGGACAGGGTCGGTATGGCTACACCTTC. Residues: CASSFKGQGRYGYTF.

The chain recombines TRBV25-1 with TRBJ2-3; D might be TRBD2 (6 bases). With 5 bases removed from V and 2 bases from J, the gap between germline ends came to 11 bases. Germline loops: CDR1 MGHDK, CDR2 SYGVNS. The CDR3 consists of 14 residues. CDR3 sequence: CASSNAGPTDTQYF. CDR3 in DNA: TGTGCCAGCAGTAACGCGGGACCCACAGATACGCAGTATTTT.

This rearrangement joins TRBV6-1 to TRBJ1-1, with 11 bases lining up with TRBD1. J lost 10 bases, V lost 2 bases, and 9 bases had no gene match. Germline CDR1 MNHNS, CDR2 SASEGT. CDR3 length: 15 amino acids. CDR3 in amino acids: CASSEWTGGAGGAFF. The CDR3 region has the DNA TGTGCCAGCAGTGAATGGACAGGGGGCGCGGGGGGAGCTTTCTTT.

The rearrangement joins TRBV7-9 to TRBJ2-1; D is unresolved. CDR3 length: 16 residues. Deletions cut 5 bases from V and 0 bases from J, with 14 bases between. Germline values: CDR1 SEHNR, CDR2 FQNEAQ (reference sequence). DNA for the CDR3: TGTGCCAGCAGCCCGATAAGTAGGAGCTCCTACAATGAGCAGTTCTTC. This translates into CASSPISRSSYNEQFF. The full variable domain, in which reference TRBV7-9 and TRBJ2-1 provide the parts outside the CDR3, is DTGVSQNPRHKITKRGQNVTFRCDPISEHNRLYWYRQTLGQGPEFLTYFQNEAQLEKSRLLSDRFSAERPKGSFSTLEIQRTEQGDSAMYLCASSPISRSSYNEQFFGPGTRLTVL.

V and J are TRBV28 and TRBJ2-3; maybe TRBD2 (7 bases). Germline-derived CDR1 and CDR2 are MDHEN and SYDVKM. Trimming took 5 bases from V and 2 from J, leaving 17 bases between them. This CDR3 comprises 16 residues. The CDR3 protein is CASSIGAGAHTDTQYF. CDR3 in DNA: TGTGCCAGCAGTATTGGGGCGGGGGCTCACACAGATACGCAGTATTTT. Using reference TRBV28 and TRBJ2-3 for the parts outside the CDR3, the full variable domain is DVKVTQSSRYLVKRTGEKVFLECVQDMDHENMFWYRQDPGLGLRLIYFSYDVKMKEKGDIPEGYSVSREKKERFSLILESASTNQTSMYLCASSIGAGAHTDTQYFGPGTRLTVL.

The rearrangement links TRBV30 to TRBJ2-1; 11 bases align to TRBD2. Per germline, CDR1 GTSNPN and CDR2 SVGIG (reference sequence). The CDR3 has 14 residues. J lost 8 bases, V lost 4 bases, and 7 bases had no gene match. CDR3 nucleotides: TGTGCCTGGACCTATAGCGGGAGGGCGGATGAGCAGTTCTTC. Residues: CAWTYSGRADEQFF.

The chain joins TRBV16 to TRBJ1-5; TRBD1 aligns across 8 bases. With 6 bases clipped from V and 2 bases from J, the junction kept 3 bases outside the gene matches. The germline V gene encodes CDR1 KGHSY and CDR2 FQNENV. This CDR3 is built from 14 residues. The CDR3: CASRVTGGNQPQHF. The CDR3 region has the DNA TGTGCCAGCAGAGTGACAGGGGGCAATCAGCCCCAGCATTTT.

CDR3 in amino acids: CASSDSPGNTEAFF. In nucleotides, the CDR3 is TGTGCCAGCAGTGACTCCCCCGGGAACACTGAAGCTTTCTTT. The chain recombines TRBV6-4 with TRBJ1-1, with D hard to call. This CDR3 has 14 residues. Between the trimmed V and J ends, which lost 0 bases and 1 base, there was a span of 6 bases. Germline loops: CDR1 MRHNA, CDR2 SNTAGT.

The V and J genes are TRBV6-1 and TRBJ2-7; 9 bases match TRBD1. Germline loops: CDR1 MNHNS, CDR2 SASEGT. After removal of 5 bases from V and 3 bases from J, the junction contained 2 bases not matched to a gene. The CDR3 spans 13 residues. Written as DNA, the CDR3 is TGTGCCAGCAGTACAGGGGGCGGCTACGAGCAGTACTTC. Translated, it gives CASSTGGGYEQYF.

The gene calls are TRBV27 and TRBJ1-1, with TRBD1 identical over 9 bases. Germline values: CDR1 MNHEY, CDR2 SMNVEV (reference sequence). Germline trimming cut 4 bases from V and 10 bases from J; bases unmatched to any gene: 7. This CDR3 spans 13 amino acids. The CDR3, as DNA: TGTGCCAGCAGTTCCACACAGGGGGCAACAGCTTTCTTT. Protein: CASSSTQGATAFF.

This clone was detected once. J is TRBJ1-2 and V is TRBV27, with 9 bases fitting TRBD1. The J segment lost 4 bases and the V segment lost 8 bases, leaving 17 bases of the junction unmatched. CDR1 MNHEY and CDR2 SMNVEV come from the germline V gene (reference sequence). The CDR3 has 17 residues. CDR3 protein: CASSRTGGGGLAYGYTF. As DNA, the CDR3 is TGTGCCAGCTCTAGAACAGGGGGCGGAGGTTTAGCCTATGGCTACACCTTC.